This T cell receptor beta chain appears in the sequencing data of a study of T cells after yellow fever vaccination. Study-level points and caveats: There was a possibility that FACS-sorted repertoires contained abundant clonotypes contaminating from the bulk population. Reappearance after the booster was observed for most primary-vaccination clones (roughly 97% CD4, over 70% CD8). Researchers report a weaker secondary response that nonetheless peaked faster, day 5 versus 15.

The germline CDR1 and CDR2 sequences are SEHNR and FQNEAQ (reference sequence). The CDR3 totals 15 residues. With 4 bases removed from V and 0 bases from J, the gap between germline ends came to 10 bases. This clonotype was detected only a few times. Its antigen is not identified. 5'RACE template switching added a universal primer site and UMIs to TCR cDNA. Using its own MiXCR run on the 5' RACE reads, TCRdb lists one record per CDR3 protein. This sample has some 300,000 distinct CDR3 sequences, with 8.7% found just once. Sequences were derived from CD4+ T cells sorted from PBMCs, sampled 5 days after the yellow fever booster vaccination. The chain couples TRBV7-9 to TRBJ1-3; D may be TRBD1 (6 bases). The sequence was collected from a man aged 18 to 29 who received the YFV17D yellow fever vaccine. CDR3 sequence: CASSSTRGSGNTIYF. As DNA, the CDR3 is TGTGCCAGCAGCTCTACCAGGGGCTCTGGAAACACCATATATTTT. Drawing the rest from reference TRBV7-9 and TRBJ1-3, the complete variable domain is DTGVSQNPRHKITKRGQNVTFRCDPISEHNRLYWYRQTLGQGPEFLTYFQNEAQLEKSRLLSDRFSAERPKGSFSTLEIQRTEQGDSAMYLCASSSTRGSGNTIYFGEGSWLTVV.